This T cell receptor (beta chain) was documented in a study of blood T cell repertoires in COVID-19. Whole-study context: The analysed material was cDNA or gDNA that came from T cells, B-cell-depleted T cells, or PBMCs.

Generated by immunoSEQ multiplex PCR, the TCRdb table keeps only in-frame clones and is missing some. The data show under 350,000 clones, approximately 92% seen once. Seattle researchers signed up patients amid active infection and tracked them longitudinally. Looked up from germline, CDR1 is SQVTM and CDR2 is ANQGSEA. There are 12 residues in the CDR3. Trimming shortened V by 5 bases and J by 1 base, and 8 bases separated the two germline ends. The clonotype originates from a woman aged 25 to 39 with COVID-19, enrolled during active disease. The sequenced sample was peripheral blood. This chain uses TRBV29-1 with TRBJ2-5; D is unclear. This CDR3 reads CSVLEFQETQYF. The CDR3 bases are TGCAGCGTTCTGGAGTTCCAAGAGACCCAGTACTTC.